The 5 T cell receptor beta chains in this list originate from one sample, sequenced in a study of T cells expressing NK-cell markers. Each CDR3 protein gets one entry in TCRdb, which reprocessed the 5' RACE reads and gives no DNA. The sample is made up of about 410,000 distinct CDR3 sequences, and the top ten hold 9.5% to 12% of it. The material sequenced was blood T cells: a sorted CD56 or NKG2C T cell subset, CD4+ or CD8+ T cells, or bulk PBMC T cells (not recorded which). Receptors were obtained from a woman between 50 and 59 years old in good health.

This chain links TRBV7-9 with TRBJ2-4; without DNA, the TCRdb call of TRBD1 cannot be checked. Germline values: CDR1 SEHNR, CDR2 FQNEAQ (reference sequence). The CDR3 totals 20 residues. The CDR3 reads CASRRPYRDRGGSTKNIQYF.

The chain is built from TRBV29-1 and TRBJ2-6; no DNA is available, so the TRBD1 call from TCRdb remains unchecked. The CDR3 spans 16 residues. CDR1 SQVTM and CDR2 ANQGSEA come from the germline V gene. Here the CDR3 reads CSVEGGGLSGANVLTF.

This chain connects TRBV5-6 to TRBJ1-2; TCRdb names TRBD1, which stays unverified in the absence of DNA. CDR3 length equals 14 residues. Germline V gene lookup returns CDR1 SGHDT and CDR2 YYEEEE. CDR3 residues: CASSFAGDNYGYTF. Using reference TRBV5-6 and TRBJ1-2 for the parts outside the CDR3, the full variable domain is DAGVTQSPTHLIKTRGQQVTLRCSPKSGHDTVSWYQQALGQGPQFIFQYYEEEERQRGNFPDRFSGHQFPNYSSELNVNALLLGDSALYLCASSFAGDNYGYTFGSGTRLTVV.

The V gene is TRBV7-9, the J gene TRBJ2-1; there is no DNA to check the TCRdb D call of TRBD2. CDR3 length equals 15 residues. Per germline, CDR1 SEHNR and CDR2 FQNEAQ (reference sequence). CDR3 in amino acids: CASSLRWEAANEQFF.

The chain is built from TRBV20-1 and TRBJ2-3; the TRBD1 assignment by TCRdb is unverifiable without DNA. The length of the CDR3 is 15 residues. Germline CDR1 is DFQATT and CDR2 is SNEGSKA (reference sequence). The CDR3 here is CSAFMSVPRSDTQYF.